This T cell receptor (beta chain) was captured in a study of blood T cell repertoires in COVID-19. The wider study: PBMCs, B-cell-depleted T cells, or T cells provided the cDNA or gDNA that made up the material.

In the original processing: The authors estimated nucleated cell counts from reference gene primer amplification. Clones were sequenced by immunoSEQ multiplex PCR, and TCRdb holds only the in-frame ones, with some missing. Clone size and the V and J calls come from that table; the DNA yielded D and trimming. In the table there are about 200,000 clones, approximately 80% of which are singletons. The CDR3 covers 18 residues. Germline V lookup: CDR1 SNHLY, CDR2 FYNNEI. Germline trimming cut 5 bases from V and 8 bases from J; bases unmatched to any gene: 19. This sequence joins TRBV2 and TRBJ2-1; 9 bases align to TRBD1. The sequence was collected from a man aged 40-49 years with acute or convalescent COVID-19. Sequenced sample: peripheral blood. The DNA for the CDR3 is TGTGCCAGCAGTAAGACAGGGGGTCACAACCCCCCTACCGATGAGCAGTTCTTC. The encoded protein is CASSKTGGHNPPTDEQFF.